The rows below give T cell receptor beta chains drawn from one sample of a study of blood T cell repertoires in COVID-19. Produced via immunoSEQ multiplex PCR; TCRdb's table is partial and in-frame only. The data contain fewer than 200,000 clones, about 93% of them singletons. The source material was peripheral blood. The receptor set was obtained from a woman aged 45 to 65 with acute or convalescent COVID-19. Both conserved end residues are part of each CDR3. Fields, in order: D gene, V gene, J gene, clone size, CDR3 DNA, CDR3 protein. The D gene is left open where the match is weak. A clone size is listed for some rows: how often the clone was seen (once, few, many), or a class if it is expanded.

D gene: TRBD1; V gene: TRBV24-1; J gene: TRBJ1-5; clone size: NA; CDR3 DNA: TGTGCCACCAGTGATGGACAGGGGGGAACTCAGCCCCAGCATTTT; CDR3 protein: CATSDGQGGTQPQHF
D gene: NA; V gene: TRBV30; J gene: TRBJ1-6; clone size: NA; CDR3 DNA: TGTGCCTGGACCATCATGACAGGCGGTAATTCACCCCTCCACTTT; CDR3 protein: CAWTIMTGGNSPLHF
D gene: NA; V gene: TRBV12-3/TRBV12-4; J gene: TRBJ2-7; clone size: NA; CDR3 DNA: TGTGCCAGCAGAAGGACAGCTCTCTACGAGCAGTACTTC; CDR3 protein: CASRRTALYEQYF
D gene: NA; V gene: TRBV2; J gene: TRBJ2-1; clone size: NA; CDR3 DNA: TGTGCCAGCAGCGGGAACAATGAGCAGTTCTTC; CDR3 protein: CASSGNNEQFF
D gene: NA; V gene: TRBV30; J gene: TRBJ1-4; clone size: once; CDR3 DNA: TGTGCCTGGAGAGGGAAACAGGGCAATGAAAAACTGTTTTTT; CDR3 protein: CAWRGKQGNEKLFF
D gene: TRBD1; V gene: TRBV6-5; J gene: TRBJ1-1; clone size: NA; CDR3 DNA: TGTGCCAGCAGTCAACAGGGGGACACTGAAGCTTTCTTT; CDR3 protein: CASSQQGDTEAFF
D gene: NA; V gene: TRBV6-5; J gene: TRBJ2-1; clone size: NA; CDR3 DNA: TGTGCCAGCAGTCAACCAGGAGGGTACAATGAGCAGTTCTTC; CDR3 protein: CASSQPGGYNEQFF
D gene: NA; V gene: TRBV19; J gene: TRBJ1-1; clone size: NA; CDR3 DNA: TGTGCCAGTAGTATACTCTGGGAGGGAGAAGGGACTGAAGCTTTCTTT; CDR3 protein: CASSILWEGEGTEAFF
D gene: TRBD1; V gene: TRBV10-3; J gene: TRBJ1-5; clone size: NA; CDR3 DNA: TGTGCCACCCGCCCTCAGGACAGGTCCAATCAGCCCCAGCATTTT; CDR3 protein: CATRPQDRSNQPQHF
D gene: NA; V gene: TRBV20-1; J gene: TRBJ1-1; clone size: NA; CDR3 DNA: TGCAGTGCTATACAGGACAGTGAAGCTTTCTTT; CDR3 protein: CSAIQDSEAFF
D gene: TRBD1; V gene: TRBV5-8; J gene: TRBJ1-5; clone size: NA; CDR3 DNA: TGTGCCAGCAGCCTACAGGGGGGCAATCAGCCCCAGCATTTT; CDR3 protein: CASSLQGGNQPQHF
D gene: NA; V gene: TRBV9; J gene: TRBJ2-2; clone size: NA; CDR3 DNA: TGTGCCAGCAGCGTAGGGCCAGGCGCAGGGGAGCTGTTTTTT; CDR3 protein: CASSVGPGAGELFF
D gene: TRBD1; V gene: TRBV25-1; J gene: TRBJ1-4; clone size: once; CDR3 DNA: TGTGCCAGCAGTGGGCAGGGGGCGCATGAAAAACTGTTTTTT; CDR3 protein: CASSGQGAHEKLFF
D gene: NA; V gene: TRBV19; J gene: TRBJ2-3; clone size: NA; CDR3 DNA: TGTGCCAGTACTCCTAGCACGGGGGCAGATACGCAGTATTTT; CDR3 protein: CASTPSTGADTQYF
D gene: NA; V gene: TRBV24-1; J gene: TRBJ1-1; clone size: NA; CDR3 DNA: TGTGCCACCAGAGGGGCCGCCACTGAAGCTTTCTTT; CDR3 protein: CATRGAATEAFF
D gene: NA; V gene: TRBV7-2; J gene: TRBJ1-1; clone size: NA; CDR3 DNA: TGTGCCAGCAGCCCTAGCATGCTCCCGAACACTGAAGCTTTCTTT; CDR3 protein: CASSPSMLPNTEAFF